A selection of T cell receptor beta chains follows, all from one sample in a study of cytomegalovirus exposure and HLA in healthy donors. Clones were read by immunoSEQ multiplex PCR, and TCRdb kept only the in-frame ones, dropping some. The sample lists 150,000 to 200,000 clones; just over 70% were seen once. Specimen: PBMCs. These receptors came from a man between 18 and 29 years old in good health and CMV-seropositive. The CDR3 runs from the conserved cysteine through the conserved F or W. The D gene is left open where the match is weak. Clone size appears in some rows only: once, few, many, or a class for an expanded clone.

TRBV6-1	TRBD1	-	TRBJ1-3	15	CASPWGQGVGNTIYF	TGTGCCAGCCCCTGGGGACAGGGGGTTGGAAACACCATATATTTT
TRBV5-6	-	-	TRBJ1-2	15	CASSLVGQQVYGYTF	TGTGCCAGCAGCTTGGTAGGTCAACAGGTCTATGGCTACACCTTC
TRBV12-5	TRBD1	few	TRBJ1-1	14	CASGPDRGNTEAFF	TGTGCTAGTGGTCCGGACAGGGGGAACACTGAAGCTTTCTTT
TRBV30	TRBD1	-	TRBJ2-2	18	CAWILGGGPDLNTGELFF	TGTGCCTGGATTCTAGGGGGCGGGCCCGATTTAAACACCGGGGAGCTGTTTTTT
TRBV4-1	TRBD2	-	TRBJ2-3	17	CASSMAGTREIADTQYF	TGCGCCAGCAGCATGGCTGGGACGCGGGAGATTGCGGATACGCAGTATTTT
TRBV5-6	-	few	TRBJ1-1	12	CASSTTPTEAFF	TGTGCCAGCAGCACGACTCCCACTGAAGCTTTCTTT
TRBV5-4	-	-	TRBJ2-2	14	CASSLVQNTGELFF	TGTGCCAGCAGCTTGGTTCAGAACACCGGGGAGCTGTTTTTT
TRBV6-5	-	-	TRBJ1-5	12	CASGPRNQPQHF	TGTGCCAGCGGGCCTCGGAATCAGCCCCAGCATTTT
TRBV30	TRBD1	-	TRBJ2-1	14	CAWNLQGAYNEQFF	TGTGCCTGGAACCTACAGGGGGCCTACAATGAGCAGTTCTTC
TRBV10-2	-	-	TRBJ2-1	15	CASCPEAGIYNEQFF	TGCGCCAGCTGCCCCGAGGCGGGGATATACAATGAGCAGTTCTTC
TRBV27	-	few	TRBJ2-1	13	CATAPSSYNEQFF	TGTGCCACCGCCCCGAGCTCCTACAATGAGCAGTTCTTC
TRBV18	-	-	TRBJ1-4	10	CASSAEKLFF	TGTGCCAGCTCGGCTGAAAAACTGTTTTTT
TRBV4-2	-	-	TRBJ2-6	14	CASRGDTGANVLTF	TGTGCCAGCAGAGGGGACACCGGGGCCAACGTCCTGACTTTC
TRBV7-6	-	-	TRBJ2-5	18	CASSLVGGQGVYQETQYF	TGTGCCAGCAGCTTAGTGGGGGGGCAGGGCGTTTACCAAGAGACCCAGTACTTC
TRBV29-1	-	-	TRBJ2-4	15	CSVERSDLAKNIQYF	TGCAGCGTAGAGAGGAGTGATCTAGCCAAAAACATTCAGTACTTC
TRBV15	TRBD2	-	TRBJ2-5	15	CATSREASGAETQYF	TGTGCCACCAGCAGAGAAGCTAGCGGGGCAGAGACCCAGTACTTC
TRBV5-1	-	-	TRBJ2-1	15	CASSLAESGHNEQFF	TGCGCCAGCAGCTTGGCCGAAAGCGGCCACAATGAGCAGTTCTTC
TRBV30	-	once	TRBJ1-4	16	CAWSVGPGQFSEKLFF	TGTGCCTGGAGTGTAGGGCCCGGACAATTTTCTGAAAAACTGTTTTTT
TRBV2	-	-	TRBJ2-2	13	CASRVSGTGELFF	TGTGCCAGCAGAGTGTCAGGGACCGGGGAGCTGTTTTTT
TRBV10-3	-	-	TRBJ2-2	15	CAISDFRGNTGELFF	TGTGCCATCAGTGACTTTCGCGGCAACACCGGGGAGCTGTTTTTT
TRBV30	-	few	TRBJ2-6	16	CAWSAGGQGGANVLTF	TGTGCCTGGAGCGCCGGGGGGCAGGGAGGGGCCAACGTCCTGACTTTC
TRBV14	TRBD1	-	TRBJ1-2	15	CASSSGTGVSYGYTF	TGTGCCAGCAGCTCCGGGACAGGAGTCTCCTATGGCTACACCTTC
TRBV5-4	TRBD1	-	TRBJ1-3	15	CASSRDRGLGNTIYF	TGTGCCAGCAGCAGGGACAGGGGGCTCGGAAACACCATATATTTT
TRBV4-1	TRBD1	-	TRBJ1-6	14	CASRPGQHNSPLHF	TGCGCCAGCAGGCCGGGACAGCATAATTCACCCCTCCACTTT
TRBV30	-	once	TRBJ1-4	13	CAWSRDITEKLFF	TGTGCCTGGAGCCGGGACATAACGGAAAAACTGTTTTTT
TRBV7-3	TRBD2	-	TRBJ2-1	15	CASSPTGTRDNEQFF	TGTGCCAGCAGCCCTACGGGGACTAGGGACAATGAGCAGTTCTTC
TRBV25-1	-	-	TRBJ2-3	15	CASSELRGSTDTQYF	TGTGCCAGCAGTGAATTAAGGGGTAGCACAGATACGCAGTATTTT
TRBV7-6	TRBD1	-	TRBJ1-4	15	CASSLAQGAFEKLFF	TGTGCCAGCAGCTTAGCCCAGGGGGCATTCGAAAAACTGTTTTTT
TRBV7-9	-	once	TRBJ2-2	15	CANQRGATNTGELFF	TGTGCCAATCAACGTGGGGCAACGAACACCGGGGAGCTGTTTTTT
TRBV4-1	TRBD1	-	TRBJ1-1	15	CASSQRPQGATEAFF	TGCGCCAGCAGCCAACGGCCGCAGGGGGCCACTGAAGCTTTCTTT
TRBV10-2	TRBD1	-	TRBJ2-1	15	CASTLPGTGGNEQFF	TGCGCCAGCACCCTTCCCGGGACAGGGGGGAATGAGCAGTTCTTC